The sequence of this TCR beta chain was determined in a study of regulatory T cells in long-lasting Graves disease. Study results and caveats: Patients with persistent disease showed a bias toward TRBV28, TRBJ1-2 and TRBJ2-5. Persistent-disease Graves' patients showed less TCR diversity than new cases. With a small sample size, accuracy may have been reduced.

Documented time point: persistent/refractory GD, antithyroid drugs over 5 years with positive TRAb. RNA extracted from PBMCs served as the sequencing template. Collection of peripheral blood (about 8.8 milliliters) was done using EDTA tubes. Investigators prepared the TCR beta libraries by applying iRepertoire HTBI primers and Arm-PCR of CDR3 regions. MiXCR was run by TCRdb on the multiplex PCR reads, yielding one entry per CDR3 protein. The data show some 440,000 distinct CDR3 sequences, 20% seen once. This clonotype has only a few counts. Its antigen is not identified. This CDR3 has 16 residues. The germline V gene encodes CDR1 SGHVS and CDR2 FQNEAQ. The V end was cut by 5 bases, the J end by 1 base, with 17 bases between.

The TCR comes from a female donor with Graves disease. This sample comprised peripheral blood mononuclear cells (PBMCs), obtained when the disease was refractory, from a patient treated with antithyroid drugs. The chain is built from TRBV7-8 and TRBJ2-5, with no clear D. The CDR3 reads CASSTPDRSPQETQYF. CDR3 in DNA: TGTGCCAGCAGCACGCCTGACCGCTCCCCCCAAGAGACCCAGTACTTC.